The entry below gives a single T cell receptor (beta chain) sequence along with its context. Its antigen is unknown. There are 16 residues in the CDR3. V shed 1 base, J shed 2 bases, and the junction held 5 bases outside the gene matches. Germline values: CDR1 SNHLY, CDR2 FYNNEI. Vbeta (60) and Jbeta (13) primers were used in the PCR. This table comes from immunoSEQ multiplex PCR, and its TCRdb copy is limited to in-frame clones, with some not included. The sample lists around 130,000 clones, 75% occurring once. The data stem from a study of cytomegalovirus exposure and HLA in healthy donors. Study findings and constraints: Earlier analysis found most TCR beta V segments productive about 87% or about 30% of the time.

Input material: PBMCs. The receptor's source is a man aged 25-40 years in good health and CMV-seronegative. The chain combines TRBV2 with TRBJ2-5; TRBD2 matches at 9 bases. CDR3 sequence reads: CASSEGVAGGQETQYF. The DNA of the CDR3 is TGTGCCAGCAGTGAAGGTGTGGCGGGGGGGCAAGAGACCCAGTACTTC. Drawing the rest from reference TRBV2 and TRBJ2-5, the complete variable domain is EPEVTQTPSHQVTQMGQEVILRCVPISNHLYFYWYRQILGQKVEFLVSFYNNEISEKSEIFDDQFSVERPDGSNFTLKIRSTKLEDSAMYFCASSEGVAGGQETQYFGPGTRLLVL.